This T cell receptor (beta chain) was captured in a study of shared clonotypes between healthy human individuals. At the level of the study: Samples came from two female and a few male donors aged 18 to 49. Each donor contributed plates that comprised three CD4 naive, three CD4 memory, two CD8 naive and one CD8 memory. Study results and limitations: Clonotypes shared by all four donors outscored non-shared clonotypes in generation probability.

About this clone: As yet, its antigen is unknown.

CD8 cells regarded as naive lacked CD45RO, were positively chosen for CCR7, and omitted terminally differentiated effector memory CD45RA+ cells. This CDR3 spans 13 amino acids. The V gene lost 1 base and the J gene lost 9 bases, with 11 bases spanning the gap. CDR1 and CDR2 from the germline V gene are SEHNR and FQNEAQ (reference sequence). Across several immunoSEQ plates, the genomic DNA of each subset was split evenly. Produced via immunoSEQ multiplex PCR; TCRdb's table is partial and in-frame only. The sample has 700,000 to 950,000 clones; roughly 96% are singletons. V gene TRBV7-9 combines with J gene TRBJ2-3; D might be TRBD1 (5 bases). The sequence was collected from a man aged 25-45 years in good health. Sequencing input: naive CD8+ T cells sorted from blood. CDR3 protein: CASSLDGGATQYF. DNA for the CDR3: TGTGCCAGCAGCTTAGATGGTGGGGCGACGCAGTATTTT.